This is a list of T cell receptor beta chains from one sample in a study of T cells after yellow fever vaccination. TCRdb itself ran the 5' RACE reads through MiXCR, one entry per CDR3 protein. Here the sample spans 200,000 to 300,000 distinct CDR3 sequences, over 3% being singletons. The sample consisted of PBMCs, taken 15 days after the yellow fever booster vaccination. The receptors originated from a man aged 18 to 30 who received the YFV17D yellow fever vaccine. Each CDR3 is given with its conserved first and last residue. The D gene is left open where the match is weak. A clone size is listed for some rows: how often the clone was seen (once, few, many), or a class if it is expanded.

clone size: many; V gene: TRBV12-3/TRBV12-4; D gene: NA; J gene: TRBJ2-3; CDR3 protein: CASSWVTDTQYF; CDR3 DNA: TGTGCCAGCAGCTGGGTCACAGATACGCAGTATTTT
clone size: many; V gene: TRBV5-1; D gene: TRBD2; J gene: TRBJ2-3; CDR3 protein: CASSLERGTQYF; CDR3 DNA: TGCGCCAGCAGCTTGGAGCGGGGTACGCAGTATTTT
clone size: many; V gene: TRBV7-8; D gene: NA; J gene: TRBJ1-1; CDR3 protein: CASSSWGGNTEAFF; CDR3 DNA: TGTGCCAGCAGCTCTTGGGGGGGGAACACTGAAGCTTTCTTT
clone size: many; V gene: TRBV5-5; D gene: NA; J gene: TRBJ2-2; CDR3 protein: CASSFGSGELFF; CDR3 DNA: TGTGCCAGCAGCTTTGGGTCCGGGGAGCTGTTTTTT
clone size: once; V gene: TRBV5-1; D gene: NA; J gene: TRBJ2-7; CDR3 protein: CASRPLGSYEQYF; CDR3 DNA: TGCGCCAGCAGGCCCCTTGGATCCTACGAGCAGTACTTC
clone size: many; V gene: TRBV6-5; D gene: NA; J gene: TRBJ1-2; CDR3 protein: CASSYGALSNYGYTF; CDR3 DNA: TGTGCCAGCAGTTACGGGGCACTTTCTAACTATGGCTACACCTTC
clone size: many; V gene: TRBV20-1; D gene: NA; J gene: TRBJ2-2; CDR3 protein: CSGELGPGELFF; CDR3 DNA: TGCAGTGGAGAATTGGGGCCCGGGGAGCTGTTTTTT
clone size: many; V gene: TRBV7-2; D gene: NA; J gene: TRBJ2-7; CDR3 protein: CASSLQKTTSYEQYF; CDR3 DNA: TGTGCCAGCAGCTTACAGAAAACGACTAGCTACGAGCAGTACTTC
clone size: many; V gene: TRBV7-2; D gene: NA; J gene: TRBJ1-2; CDR3 protein: CASSLRDLNYGYTF; CDR3 DNA: TGTGCCAGCAGCCTACGGGACCTTAACTATGGCTACACCTTC
clone size: many; V gene: TRBV2; D gene: NA; J gene: TRBJ1-1; CDR3 protein: CASRQNRNTEAFF; CDR3 DNA: TGTGCCAGCAGGCAGAACCGGAACACTGAAGCTTTCTTT
clone size: many; V gene: TRBV6-5; D gene: NA; J gene: TRBJ1-1; CDR3 protein: CASSYRLPNTEAFF; CDR3 DNA: TGTGCCAGCAGTTACAGGCTACCGAACACTGAAGCTTTCTTT
clone size: many; V gene: TRBV4-2; D gene: NA; J gene: TRBJ2-3; CDR3 protein: CASSQDPVLSTDTQYF; CDR3 DNA: TGTGCCAGCAGCCAAGATCCAGTTCTGAGCACAGATACGCAGTATTTT
clone size: many; V gene: TRBV6-5; D gene: TRBD1; J gene: TRBJ2-3; CDR3 protein: CASSKTGPGDTQYF; CDR3 DNA: TGTGCCAGCAGTAAGACAGGGCCTGGGGATACGCAGTATTTT
clone size: many; V gene: TRBV20-1; D gene: NA; J gene: TRBJ2-1; CDR3 protein: CSARLALYNEQFF; CDR3 DNA: TGCAGTGCTAGACTAGCGCTTTACAATGAGCAGTTCTTC
clone size: many; V gene: TRBV21-1; D gene: NA; J gene: TRBJ2-7; CDR3 protein: CANLAGSSSYEQYF; CDR3 DNA: TGTGCCAACTTAGCGGGGTCGAGCTCCTACGAGCAGTACTTC
clone size: many; V gene: TRBV6-2/TRBV6-3; D gene: NA; J gene: TRBJ1-5; CDR3 protein: CASTYNSDSNQPQHF; CDR3 DNA: TGTGCCAGCACCTACAACAGCGATAGCAATCAGCCCCAGCATTTT
clone size: many; V gene: TRBV5-6; D gene: TRBD1; J gene: TRBJ2-3; CDR3 protein: CASRYRQGIYTQYF; CDR3 DNA: TGTGCCAGCAGATATAGACAGGGAATATATACGCAGTATTTT
clone size: many; V gene: TRBV20-1; D gene: TRBD2; J gene: TRBJ2-3; CDR3 protein: CSAYWPPPTSGGEDTQYF; CDR3 DNA: TGCAGTGCTTACTGGCCCCCCCCGACTAGCGGGGGGGAGGATACGCAGTATTTT
clone size: few; V gene: TRBV10-2; D gene: NA; J gene: TRBJ1-2; CDR3 protein: CASSEGRDYGYTF; CDR3 DNA: TGCGCCAGCAGTGAGGGGAGAGACTATGGCTACACCTTC
clone size: many; V gene: TRBV9; D gene: TRBD2; J gene: TRBJ2-1; CDR3 protein: CASSVRSVAGYNEQFF; CDR3 DNA: TGTGCCAGCAGCGTAAGGTCGGTAGCGGGGTACAATGAGCAGTTCTTC
clone size: many; V gene: TRBV6-5; D gene: NA; J gene: TRBJ1-6; CDR3 protein: CAIGERSPLHF; CDR3 DNA: TGTGCCATCGGGGAGAGGTCACCCCTCCACTTT
clone size: many; V gene: TRBV7-2; D gene: NA; J gene: TRBJ2-2; CDR3 protein: CASSPRSARTGELFF; CDR3 DNA: TGTGCCAGCAGCCCCAGGTCCGCGAGGACCGGGGAGCTGTTTTTT
clone size: NA; V gene: TRBV19; D gene: NA; J gene: TRBJ2-1; CDR3 protein: CASSIVLAVNEQFF; CDR3 DNA: TGTGCCAGTAGTATAGTTTTAGCGGTCAATGAGCAGTTCTTC
clone size: many; V gene: TRBV5-6; D gene: NA; J gene: TRBJ1-6; CDR3 protein: CASTPSWNSPLHF; CDR3 DNA: TGTGCCAGCACACCGAGTTGGAATTCACCCCTCCACTTT
clone size: many; V gene: TRBV20-1; D gene: TRBD1; J gene: TRBJ2-3; CDR3 protein: CSASRGPTVTDTQYF; CDR3 DNA: TGCAGTGCTAGTAGGGGGCCGACAGTTACAGATACGCAGTATTTT
clone size: NA; V gene: TRBV23-1; D gene: NA; J gene: TRBJ1-5; CDR3 protein: CASSQRVSNQPQHF; CDR3 DNA: TGCGCCAGCAGTCAAAGGGTCAGCAATCAGCCCCAGCATTTT
clone size: many; V gene: TRBV7-6; D gene: NA; J gene: TRBJ2-1; CDR3 protein: CASSLVVGTFTYNEQFF; CDR3 DNA: TGTGCCAGCAGCTTAGTCGTCGGGACTTTTACCTACAATGAGCAGTTCTTC
clone size: many; V gene: TRBV5-1; D gene: NA; J gene: TRBJ1-2; CDR3 protein: CASSLGSAGKRGYTF; CDR3 DNA: TGCGCCAGCAGCTTGGGGTCGGCGGGAAAGAGGGGCTACACCTTC